Shown below are 14 T cell receptor beta chains from a single sample sequenced in a study of blood T cells in healthy people across ages. Primed by a sample-barcoded 5' primer and a J-beta primer mix, a second PCR proceeded for roughly 7 to 11 cycles. TCRdb reprocessed the 5' RACE reads with MiXCR, giving one entry per CDR3 protein. The sample shows 660,000 or so distinct CDR3 sequences, approximately 50% of them seen only once. Sequenced: blood. The receptors were sampled from a man between 60 and 70 years old in good health.

This clonotype was seen a single time. The chain has TRBV7-9 and TRBJ1-2, with a possible D match to TRBD1 (5 bases). V was trimmed by 1 base and J by 0 bases, leaving 9 bases between them. Germline V gene data show CDR1 as SEHNR and CDR2 as FQNEAQ (reference sequence). The CDR3 is 15 residues long. The CDR3 region has the DNA TGTGCCAGCAGCTTAGGACAGCAAGCTAACTATGGCTACACCTTC. It translates to CASSLGQQANYGYTF.

The table lists this clonotype with a few counts. The genes are TRBV7-9 and TRBJ2-7; possibly TRBD1 for D (6 bases). CDR3 length: 12 amino acids. Germline V gene data show CDR1 as SEHNR and CDR2 as FQNEAQ (reference sequence). Trimming cost V 9 bases and J 3 bases, with 12 bases left between them. DNA of the CDR3: TGTGCCAGTAGGGGACACCTCTACGAGCAGTACTTC. Translated, it gives CASRGHLYEQYF.

V usage is TRBV20-1 and J usage is TRBJ1-6; no reliable D call. CDR3 length: 15 amino acids. V lost 1 base and J 1 base, leaving 8 bases between the germline ends. Germline CDR1 is DFQATT and CDR2 is SNEGSKA (reference sequence). This chain's CDR3 is CSARAEISYNSPLHF. The CDR3 nucleotides read TGCAGTGCTAGAGCCGAGATTTCCTATAATTCACCCCTCCACTTT.

Remarks on this clonotype: A junction end diverges from the germline sequence, so it may reflect a read error. The rearrangement links TRBV28 to TRBJ2-7; D may match TRBD1 or TRBD2 (6 bases each). CDR1 is MDHEN and CDR2 is SYDVKM in the germline V gene. CDR3 size: 14 residues. CDR3 sequence: CAGPQTQGPYEQYF. CDR3 DNA sequence: TGCGCGGGGCCCCAGACACAGGGCCCCTACGAGCAGTACTTC.

The rearrangement uses TRBV2 and TRBJ2-1; D possibly uses TRBD1 or TRBD2 (5 bases each). CDR3 length: 15 amino acids. Per germline, CDR1 SNHLY and CDR2 FYNNEI. Trimming removed 4 bases from V and 0 bases from J, with 10 bases in between. CDR3 DNA sequence: TGTGCCAGCAGTGGACAGCGGAGCTCCTACAATGAGCAGTTCTTC. Its protein is CASSGQRSSYNEQFF.

The chain combines TRBV5-1 with TRBJ2-3; D possibly corresponds to TRBD2 (6 bases). V lost 4 bases to trimming and J lost 2 bases, with 17 bases between them. Germline V gene lookup returns CDR1 SGHRS and CDR2 YFSETQ. The CDR3 covers 16 residues. The CDR3 DNA reads TGCGCCAGCAGCCCCAGCCGGGGAGGCTCCACAGATACGCAGTATTTT. It translates to CASSPSRGGSTDTQYF.

The chain recombines TRBV11-2 with TRBJ2-6; D not certain. V was pared by 1 base and J by 3 bases, with 4 bases between. Germline V gives CDR1 SGHAT, CDR2 FQNNGV. The CDR3 sequence is 14 residues long. CDR3 residues: CASSLVYGANVLTF. The CDR3 nucleotides read TGTGCCAGCAGCTTAGTTTATGGGGCCAACGTCCTGACTTTC.

This clonotype was seen more than once but under ten times. The chain is built from TRBV25-1 and TRBJ1-2; D unclear. The CDR3 is 15 amino acids. V gave up 5 bases and J gave up 8 bases, with 21 bases separating them. Germline assignment: CDR1 MGHDK and CDR2 SYGVNS. For the CDR3, the DNA is TGTGCCAGCAGTAAACATAGGGATTCGGTTGAGGGCTACACCTTC. Translating it yields CASSKHRDSVEGYTF.

V usage is TRBV27 and J usage is TRBJ2-7; D uncertain. The V gene lost 3 bases and the J gene lost 0 bases, with 9 bases spanning the gap. Germline V lookup: CDR1 MNHEY, CDR2 SMNVEV (reference sequence). The CDR3 has 14 residues. This CDR3 is CASSLRQYSYEQYF. For the CDR3, the DNA is TGTGCCAGCAGTTTGCGGCAGTACTCCTACGAGCAGTACTTC.

The rearrangement joins TRBV20-1 to TRBJ1-2, with 9 bases identical to TRBD1. Germline CDR1 reads DFQATT; CDR2 reads SNEGSKA (reference sequence). With 0 bases clipped from V and 4 bases from J, the junction kept 3 bases outside the gene matches. The CDR3 covers 14 residues. CDR3 sequence (DNA): TGCAGTGCTAGAGATCCGACAGGGGGCTATGGCTACACCTTC. Residues: CSARDPTGGYGYTF.

V usage is TRBV4-2 and J usage is TRBJ1-2; D is perhaps TRBD1 (5 bases). The germline CDR1 and CDR2 sequences are LGHNA and YNFKEQ. The CDR3 extends over 15 amino acids. The ends were cut back, 5 bases at V and 3 bases at J, with 16 bases in the middle. The CDR3 DNA reads as TGTGCCAGCAGCGCACAGAGGACATCCGACTATGGCTACACCTTC. Protein product: CASSAQRTSDYGYTF.

This clonotype turned up a few times. This chain joins TRBV5-5 and TRBJ2-1; the D is unclear. Between the trimmed V and J ends, which lost 4 bases and 8 bases, there was a span of 22 bases. The length of the CDR3 is 16 residues. Germline loops: CDR1 SGHKS, CDR2 YYEKEE (reference sequence). CDR3 region: CASSQAMAPTGYEQFF. CDR3 coding DNA: TGTGCCAGCAGCCAGGCAATGGCCCCGACTGGCTATGAGCAGTTCTTC.

The genes are TRBV3-1 and TRBJ2-5, with TRBD2 matching over 8 bases. Germline trimming cut 4 bases from V and 11 bases from J; bases unmatched to any gene: 6. The CDR3 length is 12 residues. Looked up from germline, CDR1 is LGHDT and CDR2 is YNNKEL (reference sequence). CDR3 nucleotide sequence: TGTGCCAGCAGCCCCGGGACTAGAGGGCAGTACTTC. Protein sequence: CASSPGTRGQYF.

The J gene is TRBJ2-7, the V gene TRBV20-1; the match to TRBD1 covers 10 bases. V was clipped by 0 bases and J by 1 base; unmatched bases: 9. This CDR3 region has 17 residues. The germline CDR1 and CDR2 sequences are DFQATT and SNEGSKA (reference sequence). The CDR3 region has the DNA TGCAGTGCTAGAGAGGGGACAGGGGCGAGTTGGTCCTACGAGCAGTACTTC. It encodes CSAREGTGASWSYEQYF.